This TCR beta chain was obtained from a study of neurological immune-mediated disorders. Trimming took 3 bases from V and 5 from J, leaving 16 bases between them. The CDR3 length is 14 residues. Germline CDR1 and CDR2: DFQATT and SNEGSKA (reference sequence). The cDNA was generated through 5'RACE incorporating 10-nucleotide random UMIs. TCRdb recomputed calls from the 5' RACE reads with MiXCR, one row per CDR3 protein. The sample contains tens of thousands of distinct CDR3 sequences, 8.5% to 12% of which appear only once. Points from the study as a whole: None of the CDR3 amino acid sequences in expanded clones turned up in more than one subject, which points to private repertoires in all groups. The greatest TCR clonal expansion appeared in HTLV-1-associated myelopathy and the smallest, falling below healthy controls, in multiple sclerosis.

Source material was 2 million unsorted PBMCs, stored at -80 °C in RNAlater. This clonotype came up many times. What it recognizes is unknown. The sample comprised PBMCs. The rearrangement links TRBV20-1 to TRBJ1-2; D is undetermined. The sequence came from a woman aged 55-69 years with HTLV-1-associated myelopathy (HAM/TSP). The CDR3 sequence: CSASSRQRTYGYTF. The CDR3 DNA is TGCAGTGCTAGTTCCAGACAACGTACGTATGGCTACACCTTC.